This T cell receptor (beta chain) came from a study of chronic HIV infection and antiretroviral therapy (dated by TCRdb to the mid-2010s). At the junction V is shortened by 0 bases and J by 8 bases; bases outside the gene matches: 7. Sequences SGHRS (CDR1) and YFSETQ (CDR2) are obtained from the germline V gene. The CDR3 sequence holds 14 residues, the cysteine and phenylalanine included. The DNA shown is the 42-base CDR3, in frame from base 1. This clonotype was observed at least ten times. Its antigen is currently not known. No much larger clone is present one base from it, and per-base qualities are unavailable. Receptor libraries were prepared by 5' RACE. Sequencing used an Illumina MiSeq. The public reads were reanalyzed by TCRdb: fastp trimming at Q25, MiXCR alignment, in-frame beta chains only. Rows merge per CDR3 protein into single entries with the most common DNA and genes. Across this sample there are tens of thousands of distinct CDR3 sequences, with about 8.6% seen only once. The biggest ten clones account for 2.5% of the sample.

The sequence is built from TRBV5-1 and TRBJ1-1; a stretch of 7 junction bases matches TRBD1. The sample was peripheral blood. The source of this sequence is an adult who had HIV and had not received antiretroviral therapy, or was an uninfected healthy control (not recorded which). Here the CDR3 is given as CASSLVQGMMEAFF. In nucleotides, the sequence is TGCGCCAGCAGCTTGGTACAGGGGATGATGGAAGCTTTCTTT. Here the CDR3 is joined to the reference TRBV5-1 and TRBJ1-1 genes, and the full variable domain is: KAGVTQTPRYLIKTRGQQVTLSCSPISGHRSVSWYQQTPGQGLQFLFEYFSETQRNKGNFPGRFSGRQFSNSRSEMNVSTLELGDSALYLCASSLVQGMMEAFFGQGTRLTVV.